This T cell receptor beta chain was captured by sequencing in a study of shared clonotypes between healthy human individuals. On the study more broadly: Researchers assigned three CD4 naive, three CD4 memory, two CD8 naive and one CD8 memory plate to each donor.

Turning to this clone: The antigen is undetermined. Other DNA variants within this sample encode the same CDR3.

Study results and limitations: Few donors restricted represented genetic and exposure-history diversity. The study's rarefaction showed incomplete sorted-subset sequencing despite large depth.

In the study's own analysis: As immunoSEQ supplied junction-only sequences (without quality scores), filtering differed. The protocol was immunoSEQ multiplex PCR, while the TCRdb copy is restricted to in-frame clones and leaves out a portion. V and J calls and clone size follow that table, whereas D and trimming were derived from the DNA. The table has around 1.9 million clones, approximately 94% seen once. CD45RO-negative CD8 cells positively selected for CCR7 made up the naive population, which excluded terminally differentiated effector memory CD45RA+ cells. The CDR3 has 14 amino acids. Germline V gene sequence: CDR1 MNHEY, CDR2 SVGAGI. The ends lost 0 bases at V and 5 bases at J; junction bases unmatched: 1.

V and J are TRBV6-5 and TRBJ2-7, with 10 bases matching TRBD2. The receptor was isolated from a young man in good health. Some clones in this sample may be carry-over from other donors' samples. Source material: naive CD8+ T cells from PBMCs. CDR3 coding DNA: TGTGCCAGCAGTTACTCGCTAGCGGGAGACGAGCAGTACTTC. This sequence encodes CASSYSLAGDEQYF.